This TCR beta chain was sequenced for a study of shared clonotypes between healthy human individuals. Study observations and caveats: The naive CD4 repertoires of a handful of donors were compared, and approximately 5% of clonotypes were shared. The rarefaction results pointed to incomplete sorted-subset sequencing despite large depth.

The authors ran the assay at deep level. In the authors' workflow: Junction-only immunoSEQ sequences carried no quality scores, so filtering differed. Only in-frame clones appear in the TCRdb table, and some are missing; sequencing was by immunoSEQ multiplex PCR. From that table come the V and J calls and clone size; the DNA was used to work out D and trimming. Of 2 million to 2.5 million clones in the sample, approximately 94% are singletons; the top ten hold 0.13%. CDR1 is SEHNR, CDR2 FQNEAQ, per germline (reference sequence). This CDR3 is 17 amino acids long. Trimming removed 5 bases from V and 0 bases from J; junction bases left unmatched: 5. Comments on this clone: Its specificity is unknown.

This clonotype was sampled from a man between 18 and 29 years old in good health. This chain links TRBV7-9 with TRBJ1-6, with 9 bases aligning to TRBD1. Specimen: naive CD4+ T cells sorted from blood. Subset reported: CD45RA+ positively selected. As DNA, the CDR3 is TGTGCCAGCAGCAAGGGACAGGGAAGCTCCTATAATTCACCCCTCCACTTT. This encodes CASSKGQGSSYNSPLHF.